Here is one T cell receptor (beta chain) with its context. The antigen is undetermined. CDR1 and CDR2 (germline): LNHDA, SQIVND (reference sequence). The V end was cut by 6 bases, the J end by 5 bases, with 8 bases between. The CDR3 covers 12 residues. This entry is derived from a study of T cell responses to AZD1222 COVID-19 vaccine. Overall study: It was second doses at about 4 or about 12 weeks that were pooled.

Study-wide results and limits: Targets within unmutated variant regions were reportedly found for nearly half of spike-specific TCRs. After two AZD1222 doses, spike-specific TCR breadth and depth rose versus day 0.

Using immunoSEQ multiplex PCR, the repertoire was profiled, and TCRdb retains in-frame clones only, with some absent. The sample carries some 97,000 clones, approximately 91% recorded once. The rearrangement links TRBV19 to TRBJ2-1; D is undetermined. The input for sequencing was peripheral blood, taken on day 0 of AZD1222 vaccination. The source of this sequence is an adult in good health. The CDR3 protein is CASRTLDNEQFF. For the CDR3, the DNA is TGTGCCAGTAGAACCTTAGACAATGAGCAGTTCTTC.